This TCR beta chain emerged from a study of PD-1 blockade in classical Hodgkin lymphoma. Study-wide context: Administration of nivolumab to patients was at 3 mg/kg intravenously every 2 weeks.

Notes on this clone: The antigen is undetermined.

Some clones are missing from TCRdb's copy, which holds only in-frame ones; the method was immunoSEQ multiplex PCR. The sample has approximately 57,000 clones; approximately 90% are singletons. The CDR3 sequence is 13 residues long. The V gene lost 8 bases and the J gene lost 2 bases, with 13 bases spanning the gap. Germline V gives CDR1 SNHLY, CDR2 FYNNEI. Relapse was seen in all patients after autologous stem cell transplantation, and brentuximab vedotin exposure was variable. Study-level points and caveats: Complete responders entered with baseline diversity on par with newly diagnosed patients, the results showed.

This specimen was peripheral blood mononuclear cells (PBMCs), taken before the second cycle of nivolumab. This clonotype was obtained from a human donor with classical Hodgkin lymphoma. The chain recombines TRBV2 with TRBJ2-7; no clear D. This chain's CDR3 is CASLELDTYEQYF. The CDR3, as DNA: TGTGCCAGCTTGGAACTGGATACCTACGAGCAGTACTTC.